The 9 T cell receptor beta chains given below trace back to one sample, sequenced in a study of blood T cell repertoires in COVID-19. Measured with immunoSEQ multiplex PCR; TCRdb has only the in-frame clones, and not every one. The repertoire includes approximately 120,000 clones, more than 80% of them detected once, and 8.5% to 12% sits in the top ten. The sample taken for sequencing was peripheral blood. These receptors all stem from a human donor in a cohort sampled during active COVID-19.

The CDR3 is CASMRGLARAYEQYF. In DNA, the CDR3 is TGTGCCAGCATGCGGGGACTAGCGCGAGCCTACGAGCAGTACTTC. The chain recombines TRBV6-5 with TRBJ2-7; 10 bases fit TRBD2. CDR3 length equals 15 residues. J lost 2 bases, V lost 7 bases, and 8 bases had no gene match. The germline V gene encodes CDR1 MNHEY and CDR2 SVGAGI.

The chain has TRBV4-1 and TRBJ2-5; 8 bases align to TRBD1. CDR1 is MGHRA, CDR2 YSYEKL, per germline. The V and J ends lost 0 bases and 2 bases, in that order; junction bases with no gene match: 14. The CDR3 contains 19 residues. CDR3 sequence: CASSQDRWPGGTGQETQYF. The CDR3 DNA reads TGCGCCAGCAGCCAAGATCGGTGGCCAGGCGGGACAGGTCAAGAGACCCAGTACTTC.

The chain couples TRBV6-5 to TRBJ1-1, with 7 bases matching TRBD1. This CDR3 region has 14 residues. J was trimmed by 4 bases and V by 5 bases; bases with no gene match: 7. Germline lookup yields CDR1 MNHEY and CDR2 SVGAGI. The CDR3 DNA reads TGTGCCAGCAGTACTACAGGGGTGGGCACTGAAGCTTTCTTT. Its translation: CASSTTGVGTEAFF.

This clone was counted a single time. This chain uses TRBV18 with TRBJ1-2, with 11 bases lining up with TRBD1. Germline V gene sequence: CDR1 KGHSH, CDR2 LQKENI. The CDR3 contains 17 residues. J gave up 3 bases and V 6 bases, and 12 bases lay outside the gene matches. In DNA form, the CDR3 reads TGTGCCAGCTCCCTGAGGACAGGGGGCCTTAATGACTATGGCTACACCTTC. This gives the protein CASSLRTGGLNDYGYTF.

The chain has TRBV7-2 and TRBJ2-1, with 9 bases identical to TRBD1. The CDR3 extends over 16 amino acids. V gave up 5 bases and J gave up 3 bases; unmatched junction bases: 8. The germline CDR1 and CDR2 sequences are SGHTA and FQGNSA. CDR3 DNA sequence: TGTGCCAGCAGCCGGATTCCGGGACAGGGCTACAATGAGCAGTTCTTC. It yields the protein CASSRIPGQGYNEQFF.

This chain links TRBV6-2 or TRBV6-3 with TRBJ1-1, with TRBD1 matching 8 bases. The CDR3 spans 15 residues. Germline assignment: CDR1 MNHEY and CDR2 SVGEGT. The V gene end was trimmed by 0 bases and the J gene end by 6 bases; junction bases not matched to a gene: 6. CDR3 DNA: TGTGCCAGCAGTTACTCCCGACAGGGGAGGTCTGAAGCTTTCTTT. This translates into CASSYSRQGRSEAFF.

This clone was seen a handful of times. The chain links TRBV28 to TRBJ2-7, with 8 bases that match TRBD1. Germline CDR1 is MDHEN and CDR2 is SYDVKM. The CDR3 consists of 13 residues. The V and J ends lost 6 bases and 2 bases, in that order; junction bases with no gene match: 3. Here the CDR3 DNA reads TGTGCCAGCAGGGACAGGGTCACCTACGAGCAGTACTTC. This sequence encodes CASRDRVTYEQYF.

The rearrangement links TRBV2 to TRBJ2-5; TRBD1 agrees at 8 bases. The germline V gene encodes CDR1 SNHLY and CDR2 FYNNEI. The CDR3 totals 13 residues. The J segment lost 5 bases and the V segment lost 10 bases, leaving 9 bases of the junction unmatched. CDR3 sequence reads: CATKRDRFETQYF. The CDR3 nucleotides read TGTGCCACCAAACGGGACAGGTTTGAGACCCAGTACTTC.

This chain joins TRBV3-1 (or the pseudogene TRBV3-2) and TRBJ1-2; 7 bases are a match to TRBD1. Germline V CDR1 and CDR2: LGHDT, YNNKEL (reference sequence). The CDR3 sequence is 14 residues long. With 4 bases clipped from V and 4 bases from J, the junction kept 6 bases outside the gene matches. The CDR3 reads CASSRQTGTYGYTF. The CDR3 nucleotides read TGTGCCAGCAGCCGCCAGACAGGGACCTATGGCTACACCTTC.